This TCR beta chain emerged from a study of response to subunit inactivated influenza vaccine. TCRdb recomputed calls from the RT-PCR reads with MiXCR, one row per CDR3 protein. The sample yields under 850,000 distinct CDR3 sequences, roughly 18% seen once. Study-wide results and caveats: After each seasonal influenza vaccination, few new T cells are recruited, the authors suggested.

The ends lost 8 bases at V and 5 bases at J; junction bases unmatched: 3. CDR1 and CDR2 (germline): LNHNV, YYDKDF (reference sequence). CDR3 length: 11 residues. There are a few counts of this clonotype. The antigen remains undetermined. The sample here was PBMCs from blood, taken 5 to 6 days after vaccination. The chain employs TRBV15 and TRBJ2-7; 7 bases align to TRBD2. The sequence was obtained from a man in his forties or fifties who received an inactivated influenza vaccine. The CDR3 coding sequence is TGTGCCACCGGGAGGGATCACGAGCAGTACTTC. As protein: CATGRDHEQYF.